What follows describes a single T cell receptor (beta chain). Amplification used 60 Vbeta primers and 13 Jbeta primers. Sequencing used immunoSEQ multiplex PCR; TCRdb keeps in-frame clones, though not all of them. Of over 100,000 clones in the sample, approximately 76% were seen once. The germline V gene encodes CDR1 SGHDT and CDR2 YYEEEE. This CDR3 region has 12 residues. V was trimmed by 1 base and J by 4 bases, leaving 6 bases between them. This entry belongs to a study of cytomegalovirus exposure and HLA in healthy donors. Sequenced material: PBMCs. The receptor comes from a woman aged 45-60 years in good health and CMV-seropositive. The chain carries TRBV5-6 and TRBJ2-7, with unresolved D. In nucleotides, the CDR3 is TGTGCCAGCAGCTTGAGCATATACGAGCAGTACTTC. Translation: CASSLSIYEQYF.